This TCR beta chain came from a study of shared clonotypes between healthy human individuals. V lost 3 bases, J lost 5 bases, and 20 bases lay in between. The CDR3 totals 16 residues. Per the germline V gene, CDR1 is KGHSH and CDR2 is LQKENI. A remark on this clone: Its antigen is currently unknown.

Investigators spread the genomic DNA of each subset evenly over several immunoSEQ plates. Sequencing used immunoSEQ multiplex PCR; TCRdb keeps in-frame clones, though not all of them. The table lists some 1,100,000 clones, 78% of them singletons, with around 0.47% in the top ten. Study observations and caveats: Against clonotypes common to all four donors, non-shared ones had lower generation probabilities. Few donors restricted represented genetic and exposure-history diversity. Blood alone was sampled, and tissue repertoires likely differ.

The sequence was collected from a man younger than 35 in good health. Some clones in this sample may be carry-over from other donors' samples. Sequencing input: memory CD4+ T cells from PBMCs. Subset of the sample: CD45RA-negative fraction. The chain combines TRBV18 with TRBJ2-7; D ambiguous. This chain's CDR3 is CASSPGTGILGNEQYF. The CDR3 nucleotides read TGTGCCAGCTCACCGGGCACGGGCATCCTAGGAAACGAGCAGTACTTC.